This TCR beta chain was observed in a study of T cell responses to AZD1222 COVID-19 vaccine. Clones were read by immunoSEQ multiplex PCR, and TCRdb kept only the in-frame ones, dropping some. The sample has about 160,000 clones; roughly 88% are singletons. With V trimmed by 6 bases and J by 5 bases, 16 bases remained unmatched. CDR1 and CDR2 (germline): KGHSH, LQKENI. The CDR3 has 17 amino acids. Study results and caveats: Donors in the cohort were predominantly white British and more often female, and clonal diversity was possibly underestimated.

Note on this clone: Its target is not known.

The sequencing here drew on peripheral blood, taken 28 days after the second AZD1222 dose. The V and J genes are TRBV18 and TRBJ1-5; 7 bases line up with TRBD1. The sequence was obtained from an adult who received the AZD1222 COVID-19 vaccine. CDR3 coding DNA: TGTGCCAGCTCCCCCAGAGGGGGCCACTCGGGGGATCAGCCCCAGCATTTT. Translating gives CASSPRGGHSGDQPQHF.